The rows below give T cell receptor beta chains drawn from one sample of a study of blood T cell repertoires in COVID-19. Using immunoSEQ multiplex PCR, the repertoire was profiled, and TCRdb retains in-frame clones only, with some absent. The sample carries 85,000 to 90,000 clones, 89% recorded once. The source material was peripheral blood. The receptors were sampled from a woman of 80 years or more with active COVID-19. Each CDR3 is given with its conserved first and last residue. A D gene is named only where the DNA matches it firmly. For some rows the clone size is stated as once, few or many, or as a class when expanded; others skip it.

v_call,clone_size,d_call,j_call,cdr3_aa,cdr3_nt
TRBV6-5,.,.,TRBJ1-5,CASSRDGGNQPQHF,TGTGCCAGCAGCAGGGACGGAGGGAATCAGCCCCAGCATTTT
TRBV15,.,.,TRBJ1-2,CATSRDSRTAYGYTF,TGTGCCACCAGCAGAGATAGTAGGACAGCCTATGGCTACACCTTC
TRBV7-2,.,.,TRBJ2-5,CASLLGRGGGAQYF,TGTGCCAGCCTTTTGGGGAGAGGGGGGGGAGCCCAGTACTTC
TRBV5-4,.,.,TRBJ1-4,CASSLGTFATNEKLFF,TGTGCCAGCAGCCTCGGGACATTCGCAACTAATGAAAAACTGTTTTTT
TRBV7-6,.,TRBD2,TRBJ2-5,CASSLVGLAVETQYF,TGTGCCAGCAGCTTAGTTGGACTAGCTGTCGAGACCCAGTACTTC
TRBV5-4,.,.,TRBJ2-7,CASSLNRDGIDEQYF,TGTGCCAGCAGCTTGAACAGGGACGGTATAGACGAGCAGTACTTC
TRBV9,.,TRBD2,TRBJ2-1,CASSVTLTSGANEQFF,TGTGCCAGCAGCGTAACTTTAACTAGCGGGGCCAATGAGCAGTTCTTC
TRBV11-2,.,TRBD2,TRBJ2-5,CASSLEASGHLETQYF,TGTGCCAGCAGCTTAGAAGCTAGCGGGCACCTGGAGACCCAGTACTTC
TRBV7-8,.,TRBD2,TRBJ2-7,CASSLDFSSGSKYEQYF,TGTGCCAGCAGCTTAGATTTTAGTAGCGGGAGTAAGTACGAGCAGTACTTC
TRBV7-9,.,TRBD1,TRBJ1-4,CASSLTGPIAKLFF,TGTGCCAGCAGCTTGACAGGGCCGATTGCAAAACTGTTTTTT
TRBV6-2/TRBV6-3,.,.,TRBJ2-7,CASSPAGGGAFNLYEQYF,TGTGCCAGCAGCCCCGCAGGTGGAGGTGCCTTCAATCTCTACGAGCAGTACTTC
TRBV6-6,.,TRBD2,TRBJ2-6,CASSQLAGDSGANVLTF,TGTGCCAGCAGTCAACTAGCGGGGGACTCTGGGGCCAACGTCCTGACTTTC
TRBV6-5,.,.,TRBJ2-1,CASPSTSSYNEQFF,TGTGCCAGCCCTTCGACTAGCTCCTACAATGAGCAGTTCTTC
TRBV19,.,.,TRBJ2-3,CASSKLTGSTDTQYF,TGTGCCAGTAGCAAACTTACGGGTAGCACAGATACGCAGTATTTT
TRBV12-3/TRBV12-4,.,TRBD1,TRBJ1-5,CASSGQDNQPQHF,TGTGCCAGCAGTGGACAGGACAATCAGCCCCAGCATTTT
TRBV28,.,TRBD2,TRBJ2-7,CASRSSGREYEQYF,TGTGCCAGCAGATCTAGCGGGAGAGAGTACGAGCAGTACTTC
TRBV19,.,.,TRBJ2-3,CASSMLDAGSTDTQYF,TGTGCCAGTAGTATGCTCGACGCAGGTAGCACAGATACGCAGTATTTT
TRBV28,.,TRBD1,TRBJ1-2,CASSSGGEDYGYTF,TGTGCCAGCAGCTCAGGGGGCGAGGACTATGGCTACACCTTC
TRBV28,.,.,TRBJ1-5,CASRRGNQPQHF,TGTGCCAGCAGAAGGGGAAACCAGCCCCAGCATTTT
TRBV3-1/TRBV3-2,.,.,TRBJ1-6,CASSQVQGKSPLHF,TGTGCCAGCAGCCAAGTTCAGGGGAAATCACCCCTCCACTTT
TRBV7-2,few,.,TRBJ2-7,CASSLAGTYEQYF,TGTGCCAGCAGCTTAGCCGGGACCTACGAGCAGTACTTC
TRBV4-3,once,TRBD1,TRBJ1-1,CASSLYRGQVTEAFF,TGCGCCAGCAGCCTTTACAGGGGGCAGGTCACTGAAGCTTTCTTT
TRBV18,.,.,TRBJ1-6,CASSRDRVQNSPLHF,TGTGCCAGCTCACGAGACAGAGTCCAAAATTCACCCCTCCACTTT
TRBV7-2,.,.,TRBJ2-1,CASSQDRFTYNEQFF,TGTGCCAGCAGCCAAGACAGGTTCACCTACAATGAGCAGTTCTTC
TRBV12-3/TRBV12-4,.,.,TRBJ1-5,CASSLLDQPQHF,TGTGCCAGCAGTTTATTAGATCAGCCCCAGCATTTT
TRBV28,.,.,TRBJ2-5,CASSSPRGGQETQYF,TGTGCCAGCAGTTCCCCCAGGGGAGGGCAAGAGACCCAGTACTTC
TRBV19,.,TRBD1,TRBJ1-5,CASSNGQGGGNQPQHF,TGTGCCAGTAGTAACGGACAGGGAGGCGGCAATCAGCCCCAGCATTTT